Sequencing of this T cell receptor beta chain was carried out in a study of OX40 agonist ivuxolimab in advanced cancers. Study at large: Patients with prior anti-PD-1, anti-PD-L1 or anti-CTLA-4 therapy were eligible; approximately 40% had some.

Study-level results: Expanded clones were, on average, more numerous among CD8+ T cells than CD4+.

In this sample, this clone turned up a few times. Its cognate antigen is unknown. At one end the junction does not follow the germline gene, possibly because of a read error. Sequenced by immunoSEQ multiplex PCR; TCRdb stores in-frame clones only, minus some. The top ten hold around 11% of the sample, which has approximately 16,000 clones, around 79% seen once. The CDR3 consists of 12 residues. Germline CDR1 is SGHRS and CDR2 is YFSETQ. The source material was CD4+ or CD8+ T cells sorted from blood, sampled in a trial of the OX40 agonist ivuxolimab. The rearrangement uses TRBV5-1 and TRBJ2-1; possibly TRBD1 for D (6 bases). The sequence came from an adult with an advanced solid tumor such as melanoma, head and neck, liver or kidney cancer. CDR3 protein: CASSEAGDEQFF. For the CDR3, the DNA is TGTGCCAGCAGCGAGGCAGGGGATGAGCAGTTCTTC.